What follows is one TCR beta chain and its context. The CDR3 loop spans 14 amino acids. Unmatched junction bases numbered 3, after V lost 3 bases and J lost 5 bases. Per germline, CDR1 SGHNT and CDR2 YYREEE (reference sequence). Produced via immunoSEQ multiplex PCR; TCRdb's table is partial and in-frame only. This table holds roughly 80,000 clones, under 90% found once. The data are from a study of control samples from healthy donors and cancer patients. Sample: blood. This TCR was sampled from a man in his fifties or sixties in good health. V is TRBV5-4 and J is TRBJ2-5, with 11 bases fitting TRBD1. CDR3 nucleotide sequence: TGTGCCAGCAGCTGGGGGACAGGGGGGGAGACCCAGTACTTC. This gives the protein CASSWGTGGETQYF.